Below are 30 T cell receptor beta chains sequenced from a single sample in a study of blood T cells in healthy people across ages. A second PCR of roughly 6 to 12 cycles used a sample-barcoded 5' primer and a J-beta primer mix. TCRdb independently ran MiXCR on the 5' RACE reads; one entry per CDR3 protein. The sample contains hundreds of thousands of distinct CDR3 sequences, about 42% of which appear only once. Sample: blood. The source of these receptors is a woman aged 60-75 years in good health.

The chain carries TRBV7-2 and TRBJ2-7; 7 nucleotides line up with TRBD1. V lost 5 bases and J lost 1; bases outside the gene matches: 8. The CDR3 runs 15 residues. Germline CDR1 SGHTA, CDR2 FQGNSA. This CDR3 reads CASSQQTGKSYEQYF. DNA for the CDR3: TGTGCCAGCAGCCAGCAGACAGGGAAGTCCTACGAGCAGTACTTC.

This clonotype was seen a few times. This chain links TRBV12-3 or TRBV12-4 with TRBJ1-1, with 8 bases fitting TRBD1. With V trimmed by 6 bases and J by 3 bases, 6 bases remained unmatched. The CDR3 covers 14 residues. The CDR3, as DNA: TGTGCCAGCAGCCCAGGGGGCGCTTACACTGAAGCTTTCTTT. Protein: CASSPGGAYTEAFF.

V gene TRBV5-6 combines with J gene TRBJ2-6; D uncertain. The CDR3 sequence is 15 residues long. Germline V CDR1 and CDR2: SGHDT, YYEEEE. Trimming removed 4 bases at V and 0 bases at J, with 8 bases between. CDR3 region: CASSPAHSGANVLTF. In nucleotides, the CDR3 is TGTGCCAGCAGCCCAGCCCACTCTGGGGCCAACGTCCTGACTTTC.

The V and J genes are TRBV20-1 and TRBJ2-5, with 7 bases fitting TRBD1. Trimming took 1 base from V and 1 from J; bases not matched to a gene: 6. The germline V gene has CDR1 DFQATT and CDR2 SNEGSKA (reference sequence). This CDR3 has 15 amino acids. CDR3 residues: CSARALTGLQETQYF. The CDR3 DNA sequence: TGCAGTGCTAGAGCCCTGACAGGGCTCCAAGAGACCCAGTACTTC.

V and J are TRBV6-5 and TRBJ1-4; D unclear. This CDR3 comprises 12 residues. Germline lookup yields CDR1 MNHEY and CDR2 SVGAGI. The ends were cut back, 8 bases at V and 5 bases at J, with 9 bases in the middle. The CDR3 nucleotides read TGTGCCAGCGGACTGATAAATGAAAAACTGTTTTTT. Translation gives CASGLINEKLFF.

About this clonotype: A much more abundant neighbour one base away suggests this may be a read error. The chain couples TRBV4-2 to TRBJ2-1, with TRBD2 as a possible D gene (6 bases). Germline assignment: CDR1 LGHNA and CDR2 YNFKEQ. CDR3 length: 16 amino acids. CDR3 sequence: CASSQGGGSSYNAQFF. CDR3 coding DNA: TGTGCCAGCAGCCAAGGTGGGGGGAGCTCCTACAATGCGCAGTTCTTC.

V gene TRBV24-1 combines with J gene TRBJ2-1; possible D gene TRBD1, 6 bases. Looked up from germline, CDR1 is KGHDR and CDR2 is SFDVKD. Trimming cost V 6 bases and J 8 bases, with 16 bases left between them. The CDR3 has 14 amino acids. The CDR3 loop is CATSKGRQAYEQFF. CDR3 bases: TGTGCCACCAGTAAGGGTAGACAGGCATATGAGCAGTTCTTC.

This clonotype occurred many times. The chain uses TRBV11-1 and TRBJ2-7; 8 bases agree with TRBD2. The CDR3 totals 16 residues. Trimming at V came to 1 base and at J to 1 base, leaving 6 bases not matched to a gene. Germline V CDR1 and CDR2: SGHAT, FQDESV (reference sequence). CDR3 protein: CASSLVPTSGSYEQYF. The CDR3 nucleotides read TGTGCCAGCAGCTTAGTCCCAACTAGCGGTTCCTACGAGCAGTACTTC.

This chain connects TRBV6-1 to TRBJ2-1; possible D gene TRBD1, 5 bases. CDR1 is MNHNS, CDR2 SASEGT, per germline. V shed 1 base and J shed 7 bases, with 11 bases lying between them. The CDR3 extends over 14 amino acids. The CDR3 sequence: CASSEDGRVNEQFF. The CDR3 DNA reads TGTGCCAGCAGTGAAGACGGCAGGGTTAATGAGCAGTTCTTC.

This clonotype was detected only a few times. CDR3 DNA: TGTGCCACCGGAGCGGGAGACCTTGCAGATGAGCAGTTCTTC. Its translation: CATGAGDLADEQFF. V and J are TRBV6-2 or TRBV6-3 and TRBJ2-1; 8 bases match TRBD2. CDR1 and CDR2 from the germline V gene are MNHEY and SVGEGT. CDR3 length equals 14 residues. The trim removed 10 bases at V and 8 bases at J, leaving 13 bases unmatched.

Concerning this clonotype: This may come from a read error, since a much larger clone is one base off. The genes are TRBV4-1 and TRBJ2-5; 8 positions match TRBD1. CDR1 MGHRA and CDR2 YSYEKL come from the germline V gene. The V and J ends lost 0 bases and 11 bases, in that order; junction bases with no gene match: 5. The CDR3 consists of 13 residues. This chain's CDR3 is CASSQEPGGKQYF. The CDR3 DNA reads TGCGCCAGCAGCCAAGAGCCAGGGGGCAAGCAGTACTTC.

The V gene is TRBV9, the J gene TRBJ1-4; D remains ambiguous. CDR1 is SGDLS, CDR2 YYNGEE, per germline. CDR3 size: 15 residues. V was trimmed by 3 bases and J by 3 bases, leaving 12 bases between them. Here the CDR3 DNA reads TGTGCCAGCAGCGGCAACCCGACGGCTAATGAAAAACTGTTTTTT. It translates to CASSGNPTANEKLFF.

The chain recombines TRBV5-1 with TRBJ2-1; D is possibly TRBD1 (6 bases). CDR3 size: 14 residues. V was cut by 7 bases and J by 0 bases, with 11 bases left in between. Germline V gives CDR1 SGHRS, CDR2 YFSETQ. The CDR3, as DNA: TGCGCCAGCGGGGGCAGGAGCTCCTACAATGAGCAGTTCTTC. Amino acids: CASGGRSSYNEQFF.

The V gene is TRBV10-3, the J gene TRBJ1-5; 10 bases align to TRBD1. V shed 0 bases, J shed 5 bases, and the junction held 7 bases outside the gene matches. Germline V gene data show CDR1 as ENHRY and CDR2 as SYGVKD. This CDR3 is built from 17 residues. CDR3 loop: CAISESRTGGTDQPQHF. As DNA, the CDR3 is TGTGCCATCAGTGAGTCTCGGACAGGGGGGACTGATCAGCCCCAGCATTTT.

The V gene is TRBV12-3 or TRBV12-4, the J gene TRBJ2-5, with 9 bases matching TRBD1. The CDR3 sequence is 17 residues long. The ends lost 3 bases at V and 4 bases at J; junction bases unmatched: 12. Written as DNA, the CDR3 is TGTGCCAGCAGTTTTTTCCTCGGGACAGGGAGGCGAGAGACCCAGTACTTC. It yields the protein CASSFFLGTGRRETQYF.

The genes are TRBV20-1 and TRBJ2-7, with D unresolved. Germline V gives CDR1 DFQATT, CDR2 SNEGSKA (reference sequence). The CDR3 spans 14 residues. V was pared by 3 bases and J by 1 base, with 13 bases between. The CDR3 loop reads CSARAPHSSYEQYF. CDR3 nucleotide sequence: TGCAGTGCTAGGGCCCCACATTCGTCCTACGAGCAGTACTTC.

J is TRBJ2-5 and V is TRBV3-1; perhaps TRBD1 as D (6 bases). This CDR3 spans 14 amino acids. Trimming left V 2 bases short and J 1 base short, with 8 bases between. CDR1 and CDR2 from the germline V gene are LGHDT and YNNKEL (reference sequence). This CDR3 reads CASSQTGTQETQYF. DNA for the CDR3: TGTGCCAGCAGCCAAACAGGGACCCAAGAGACCCAGTACTTC.

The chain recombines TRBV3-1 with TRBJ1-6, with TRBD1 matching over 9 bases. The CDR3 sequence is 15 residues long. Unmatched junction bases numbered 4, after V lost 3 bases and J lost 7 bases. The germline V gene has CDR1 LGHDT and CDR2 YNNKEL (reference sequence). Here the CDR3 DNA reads TGTGCCAGCAGCCATGGACAGGGGCGCAATTCACCCCTCCACTTT. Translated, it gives CASSHGQGRNSPLHF.

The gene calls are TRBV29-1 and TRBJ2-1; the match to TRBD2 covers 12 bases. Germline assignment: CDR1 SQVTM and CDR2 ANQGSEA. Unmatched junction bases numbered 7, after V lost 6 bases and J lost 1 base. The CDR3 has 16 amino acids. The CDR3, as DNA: TGCAGCGTAACTAGCGGGGGGTACCTATCCTACAATGAGCAGTTCTTC. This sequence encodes CSVTSGGYLSYNEQFF.

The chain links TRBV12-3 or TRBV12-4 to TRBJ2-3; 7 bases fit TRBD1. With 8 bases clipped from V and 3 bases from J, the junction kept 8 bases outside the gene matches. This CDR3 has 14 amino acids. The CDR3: CASSMRGQTDTQYF. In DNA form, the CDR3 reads TGTGCCAGCTCCATGAGGGGGCAGACAGATACGCAGTATTTT.

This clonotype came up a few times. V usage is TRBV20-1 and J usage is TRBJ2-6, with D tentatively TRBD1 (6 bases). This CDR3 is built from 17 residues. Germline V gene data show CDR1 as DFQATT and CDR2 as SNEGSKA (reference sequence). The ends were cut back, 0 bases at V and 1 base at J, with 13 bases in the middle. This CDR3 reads CSARDQGFQSGANVLTF. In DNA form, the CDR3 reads TGCAGTGCTAGAGATCAGGGGTTCCAGTCTGGGGCCAACGTCCTGACTTTC.

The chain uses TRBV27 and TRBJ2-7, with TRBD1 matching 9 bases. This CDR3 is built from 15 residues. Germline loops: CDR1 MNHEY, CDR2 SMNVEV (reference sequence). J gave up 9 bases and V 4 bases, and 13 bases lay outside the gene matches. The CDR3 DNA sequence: TGTGCCAGCAGTTCTCCGGGACAGGGCGGTAGACGGCAGTACTTC. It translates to CASSSPGQGGRRQYF.

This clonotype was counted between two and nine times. The CDR3 region is CASSSSSGSLHNEQFF. The DNA for the CDR3 is TGTGCCAGCAGCTCCTCTAGCGGCTCCTTGCACAATGAGCAGTTCTTC. The chain uses TRBV7-2 and TRBJ2-1, with TRBD2 matching 7 bases. Germline trimming cut 4 bases from V and 5 bases from J; bases unmatched to any gene: 11. The germline V gene has CDR1 SGHTA and CDR2 FQGNSA. The CDR3 contains 16 residues.

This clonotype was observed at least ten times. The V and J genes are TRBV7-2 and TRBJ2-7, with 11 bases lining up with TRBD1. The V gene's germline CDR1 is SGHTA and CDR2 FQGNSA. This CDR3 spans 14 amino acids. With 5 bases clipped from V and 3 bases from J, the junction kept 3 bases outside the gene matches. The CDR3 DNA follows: TGTGCCAGCAGCCCCGGGACAGGGGGCTACGAGCAGTACTTC. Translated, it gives CASSPGTGGYEQYF. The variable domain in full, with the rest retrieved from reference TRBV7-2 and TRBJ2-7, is GAGVSQSPSNKVTEKGKDVELRCDPISGHTALYWYRQSLGQGLEFLIYFQGNSAPDKSGLPSDRFSAERTGGSVSTLTIQRTQQEDSAVYLCASSPGTGGYEQYFGPGTRLTVT.

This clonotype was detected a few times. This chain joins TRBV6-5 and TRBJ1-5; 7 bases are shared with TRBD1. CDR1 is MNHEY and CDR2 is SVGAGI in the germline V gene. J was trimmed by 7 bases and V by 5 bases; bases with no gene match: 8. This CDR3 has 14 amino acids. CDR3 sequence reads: CASSPLRDSQPQHF. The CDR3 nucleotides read TGTGCCAGCAGTCCCCTCCGGGACAGCCAGCCCCAGCATTTT.

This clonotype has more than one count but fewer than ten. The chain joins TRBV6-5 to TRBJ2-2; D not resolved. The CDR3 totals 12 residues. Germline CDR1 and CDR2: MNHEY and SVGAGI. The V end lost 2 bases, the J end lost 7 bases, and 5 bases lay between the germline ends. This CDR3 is CASSYGVGELFF. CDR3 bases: TGTGCCAGCAGTTACGGGGTCGGGGAGCTGTTTTTT.

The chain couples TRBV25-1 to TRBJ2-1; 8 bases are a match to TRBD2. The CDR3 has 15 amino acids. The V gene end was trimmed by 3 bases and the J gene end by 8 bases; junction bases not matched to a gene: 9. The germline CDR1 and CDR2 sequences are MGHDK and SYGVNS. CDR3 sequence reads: CASSDQGTSRYEQFF. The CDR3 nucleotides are TGTGCCAGCAGTGACCAAGGGACTAGTCGCTATGAGCAGTTCTTC.

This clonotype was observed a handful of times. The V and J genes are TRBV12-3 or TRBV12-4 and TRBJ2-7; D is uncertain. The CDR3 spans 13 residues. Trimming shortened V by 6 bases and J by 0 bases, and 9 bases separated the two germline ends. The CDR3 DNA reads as TGTGCCAGCAGACGACCGAGCTCCTACGAGCAGTACTTC. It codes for CASRRPSSYEQYF.

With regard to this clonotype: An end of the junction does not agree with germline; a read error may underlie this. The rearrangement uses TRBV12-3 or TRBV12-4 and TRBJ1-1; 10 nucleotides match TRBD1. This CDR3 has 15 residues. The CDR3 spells CASSPTGGTGTEAFF. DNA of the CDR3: TGTGCCAGCAGTCCGACAGGGGGCACGGGTACTGAGGCTTTCTTT.

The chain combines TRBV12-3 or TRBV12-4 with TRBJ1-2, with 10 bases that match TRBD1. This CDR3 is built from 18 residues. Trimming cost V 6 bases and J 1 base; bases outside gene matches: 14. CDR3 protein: CASSPFGDRGDLNYGYTF. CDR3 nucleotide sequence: TGTGCCAGCAGCCCCTTCGGGGACAGGGGAGACCTTAACTATGGCTACACCTTC.